These 2 T cell receptor beta chains came from one sample sequenced in a study of cytotoxic CD8 clonotypes in ibrutinib-treated CLL. Some clones are missing from TCRdb's copy, which holds only in-frame ones; the method was immunoSEQ multiplex PCR. Here the sample spans about 310,000 clones, about 77% being singletons. This sample comprised PBMCs, obtained before ibrutinib treatment. All receptors come from a human donor with chronic lymphocytic leukemia.

V is TRBV5-1 and J is TRBJ2-7, with TRBD1 matching over 8 bases. The CDR3 runs 15 residues. Germline CDR1 SGHRS, CDR2 YFSETQ. V lost 4 bases, J lost 3 bases, and 9 bases stayed unmatched. The CDR3 DNA is TGCGCCAGCAGCGGCAGGGGACAGGTACGCTACGAGCAGTACTTC. It specifies CASSGRGQVRYEQYF.

The V gene is TRBV7-8, the J gene TRBJ2-1; 8 nucleotides agree with TRBD2. The CDR3 has 17 residues. Germline CDR1 reads SGHVS; CDR2 reads FQNEAQ. The junction had 8 bases not matched to a gene; V was cut back by 4 bases and J by 0 bases. The CDR3 coding sequence is TGTGCCAGCAGCTGGCCCCGCAGCGGGAGCTCCTACAATGAGCAGTTCTTC. As protein: CASSWPRSGSSYNEQFF.